These 2 T cell receptor beta chains were sequenced from one sample in a study of T cell repertoires in cytomegalovirus infection. These receptors have no known antigen. TCRdb reprocessed the reads via MiXCR and lists one record per CDR3 protein. Of about 100,000 distinct CDR3 sequences detected, roughly 39% appear once; the ten largest clones hold less than 80%. Sample: CD8+ T cells from cultured PBMCs, taken from culture after CMV antigen stimulation. All receptors come from a human donor in good health (CMV status not recorded). Some clones in this sample may be carry-over from other donors' samples.

The table lists this clonotype with a few counts. The genes are TRBV4-1 and TRBJ1-1; D not resolved. V lost 2 bases, J lost 3 bases, and 13 bases lay in between. The CDR3 contains 15 residues. CDR1 and CDR2 from the germline V gene are MGHRA and YSYEKL. CDR3 in DNA: TGCGCCAGCAGCCAACTTGGCCCACCGCACACTGAAGCTTTCTTT. Translation: CASSQLGPPHTEAFF.

The V call is TRBV6-1, the J call TRBJ2-1; D gene uncertain. Germline V gene lookup returns CDR1 MNHNS and CDR2 SASEGT. The CDR3 totals 15 residues. V gave up 5 bases and J gave up 4 bases, with 15 bases separating them. CDR3 coding DNA: TGTGCCAGCAGTTTAGGGCTACCGACTTACAATGAGCAGTTCTTC. Translation: CASSLGLPTYNEQFF.